This TCR beta chain was identified in a study of shared clonotypes between healthy human individuals. Study context: Every donor yielded three CD4 naive, three CD4 memory, two CD8 naive and one CD8 memory plate.

The CDR3 length is 19 residues. V lost 2 bases, J lost 4 bases, and 25 bases lay in between. In germline, CDR1 is MNHNS, CDR2 SASEGT. Sequencing was at deep level. Per the authors' pipeline: There were no quality scores in the junction-only immunoSEQ sequences, so filtering differed. This table comes from immunoSEQ multiplex PCR, and its TCRdb copy is limited to in-frame clones, with some not included. V and J calls plus clone size are reproduced from that table; the DNA served to infer D and trimming. The data show roughly 2.2 million clones, approximately 93% seen once. The specimen was naive CD4+ T cells from PBMCs. Subset given: CD45RA+ positively selected. The TCR was taken from a man aged 18 to 30 in good health. Some clones in this sample may be carry-over from other donors' samples. This chain uses TRBV6-1 with TRBJ2-3; the D gene is possibly TRBD2 (6 bases). CDR3: CASSERVGRTRGSPDTQYF. DNA of the CDR3: TGTGCCAGCAGTGAAAGGGTCGGGAGAACTCGAGGGAGCCCAGATACGCAGTATTTT.